This T cell receptor beta chain stems from a study of identical twins. Whole-study results and caveats: High-abundance cord blood beta clonotypes had fewer insertions; memory repertoires showed none.

V lost 0 bases, J lost 9 bases, and 13 bases lay in between. CDR1 and CDR2 (germline): SGHRS, YFSETQ. The CDR3 totals 14 residues. As to this clonotype: What it binds is unknown.

TCRdb used MiXCR to reprocess the 5' RACE reads, holding one entry per CDR3 protein. The sample contains roughly 690,000 distinct CDR3 sequences, 21% of which appear only once. The same data also contributed to another study, on T cells expressing NK-cell markers.

This sequence originates from a woman between 18 and 29 years old in good health. The chain joins TRBV5-1 to TRBJ2-1, with D perhaps matching TRBD1 or TRBD2 (5 bases each). The sample taken for sequencing was PBMCs. This CDR3 is CASSLGPRGGEQFF. CDR3 sequence (DNA): TGCGCCAGCAGCTTGGGGCCCCGGGGCGGTGAGCAGTTCTTC.